The 14 T cell receptor beta chains below come from one sample, sequenced in a study of post-analysis software for immune sequencing data. Sequencing libraries made from TCR beta cDNA carried unique molecular identifiers. TCRdb re-called the PCR reads through MiXCR, storing one row per CDR3 protein. The sample yields about 160,000 distinct CDR3 sequences, 35% to 40% seen once. Here the sequenced sample was blood, taken after autologous hematopoietic stem cell transplantation. The receptors were gathered from a girl aged 5-17 years with multiple sclerosis.

The chain is built from TRBV20-1 and TRBJ2-5; TRBD2 agrees at 8 bases. Germline V gene data show CDR1 as DFQATT and CDR2 as SNEGSKA (reference sequence). The ends lost 5 bases at V and 2 bases at J; junction bases unmatched: 10. This CDR3 contains 15 residues. The CDR3 region is CSAGSGGPKQETQYF. The CDR3 DNA reads as TGCAGTGCTGGGTCGGGGGGGCCCAAGCAAGAGACCCAGTACTTC.

This clonotype was observed once. V usage is TRBV29-1 and J usage is TRBJ1-2; 7 nucleotides align to TRBD1. V trimming: 2 bases; J trimming: 1 base; junction bases outside the gene matches: 4. Germline V gives CDR1 SQVTM, CDR2 ANQGSEA. This CDR3 has 14 amino acids. The CDR3 reads CSVETGDYNYGYTF. CDR3 bases: TGCAGCGTTGAAACAGGGGATTATAACTATGGCTACACCTTC.

This clonotype turned up a few times. CDR3 sequence: CASSPRLGKTDTQYF. CDR3 nucleotide sequence: TGTGCCAGCAGCCCACGACTGGGGAAGACAGATACGCAGTATTTT. The V gene is TRBV12-3 or TRBV12-4, the J gene TRBJ2-3; D gene unclear. The V end was cut by 6 bases, the J end by 3 bases, with 16 bases between. The length of the CDR3 is 15 residues.

V usage is TRBV20-1 and J usage is TRBJ2-7; D remains ambiguous. The CDR3 is made up of 14 amino acids. The ends were cut back, 1 base at V and 1 base at J, with 11 bases in the middle. Germline-derived CDR1 and CDR2 are DFQATT and SNEGSKA (reference sequence). Here the CDR3 DNA reads TGCAGTGCTAGAGGCGATCTGTATTCCTACGAGCAGTACTTC. Protein product: CSARGDLYSYEQYF.

The CDR3 DNA reads TGTGCCAGCAGCCCCTACAGGGACTTGGGCTACACCTTC. As protein: CASSPYRDLGYTF. The chain links TRBV5-6 to TRBJ1-2; a weak D match, TRBD1 (6 bases). CDR3 length: 13 amino acids. Per germline, CDR1 SGHDT and CDR2 YYEEEE. V was pared by 4 bases and J by 8 bases, with 15 bases between.

In this sample, this clonotype turned up a few times. The rearrangement uses TRBV6-5 and TRBJ1-4; 10 bases agree with TRBD1. The V and J ends lost 5 bases and 6 bases, in that order; junction bases with no gene match: 9. Germline CDR1 and CDR2: MNHEY and SVGAGI. The CDR3 has 16 amino acids. CDR3 amino acids: CASSTTRGQGYEKLFF. The CDR3 bases are TGTGCCAGCAGTACCACCAGGGGACAGGGGTATGAAAAACTGTTTTTT.

This chain joins TRBV6-2 or TRBV6-3 and TRBJ2-5, with D possibly matching TRBD1 (8 bases). Trimming cost V 3 bases and J 3 bases, with 14 bases left between them. This CDR3 spans 15 amino acids. The germline gives CDR1 MNHEY, CDR2 SVGEGT. As DNA, the CDR3 is TGTGCCAGCAGTTATCGACAGGGGAGGGAAGAGACCCAGTACTTC. This codes for CASSYRQGREETQYF.

This clonotype was counted only a few times. This chain joins TRBV28 and TRBJ2-7; 10 bases align to TRBD1. V gave up 5 bases and J gave up 1 base; unmatched junction bases: 5. This CDR3 spans 15 amino acids. CDR1 and CDR2 from the germline V gene are MDHEN and SYDVKM. The CDR3 loop is CASSPWTGGSYEQYF. In nucleotides, the CDR3 is TGTGCCAGCAGTCCCTGGACAGGGGGATCCTACGAGCAGTACTTC. Full variable domain (remainder filled in from reference TRBV28 and TRBJ2-7): DVKVTQSSRYLVKRTGEKVFLECVQDMDHENMFWYRQDPGLGLRLIYFSYDVKMKEKGDIPEGYSVSREKKERFSLILESASTNQTSMYLCASSPWTGGSYEQYFGPGTRLTVT.

The rearrangement uses TRBV7-2 and TRBJ1-4; the match to TRBD1 covers 8 bases. This CDR3 has 14 amino acids. Looked up from germline, CDR1 is SGHTA and CDR2 is FQGNSA. V lost 5 bases, J lost 12 bases, and 11 bases stayed unmatched. As DNA, the CDR3 is TGTGCCAGCAGCCCCGACAGGGGACCCGACGAACTGTTTTTT. It is translated as CASSPDRGPDELFF.

The chain recombines TRBV4-2 with TRBJ2-1, with 8 bases lining up with TRBD2. This CDR3 has 16 amino acids. J lost 7 bases, V lost 0 bases, and 8 bases had no gene match. CDR1 LGHNA and CDR2 YNFKEQ come from the germline V gene. CDR3 region: CASSQEGGAGANEQFF. The DNA for the CDR3 is TGTGCCAGCAGCCAAGAAGGAGGAGCGGGAGCGAATGAGCAGTTCTTC.

This clonotype occurred a few times. The J gene is TRBJ2-5, the V gene TRBV28, with a tentative D call TRBD2 (6 bases). V shed 3 bases and J shed 2 bases, with 13 bases lying between them. CDR1 is MDHEN, CDR2 SYDVKM, per germline. The CDR3 loop spans 15 amino acids. CDR3 sequence (DNA): TGTGCCAGCAGTTTTTGGGAGGAGTCACAAGAGACCCAGTACTTC. As protein: CASSFWEESQETQYF. The whole variable domain, filled in from reference TRBV28 and TRBJ2-5, reads DVKVTQSSRYLVKRTGEKVFLECVQDMDHENMFWYRQDPGLGLRLIYFSYDVKMKEKGDIPEGYSVSREKKERFSLILESASTNQTSMYLCASSFWEESQETQYFGPGTRLLVL.

A few counts support this clonotype. V usage is TRBV7-2 and J usage is TRBJ2-1, with 11 positions matching TRBD2. The CDR3 loop spans 18 amino acids. V dropped 2 bases and J dropped 4; count of bases not matched to a gene: 10. The germline V gene has CDR1 SGHTA and CDR2 FQGNSA. Here the CDR3 reads CASSLRIAGGPGYNEQFF. The CDR3, as DNA: TGTGCCAGCAGCTTAAGGATAGCGGGAGGGCCAGGGTACAATGAGCAGTTCTTC.

The DNA of the CDR3 is TGCAGTGCTAGTGGGCAGGGCACTACTTATGGCTACACCTTC. Its translation is CSASGQGTTYGYTF. The chain employs TRBV20-1 and TRBJ1-2, with D perhaps TRBD1 (5 bases). The V end was cut by 3 bases, the J end by 5 bases, with 16 bases between. This CDR3 has 14 amino acids. Germline CDR1 is DFQATT and CDR2 is SNEGSKA (reference sequence).

This clonotype was observed a few times. V usage is TRBV27 and J usage is TRBJ2-5, with D possibly being TRBD2 (6 bases). Germline CDR1 MNHEY, CDR2 SMNVEV (reference sequence). This CDR3 contains 17 residues. V gave up 0 bases and J gave up 2 bases, with 16 bases separating them. CDR3 loop: CASSLSASGSWQETQYF. The DNA of the CDR3 is TGTGCCAGCAGTTTATCGGCCTCCGGGAGTTGGCAAGAGACCCAGTACTTC.